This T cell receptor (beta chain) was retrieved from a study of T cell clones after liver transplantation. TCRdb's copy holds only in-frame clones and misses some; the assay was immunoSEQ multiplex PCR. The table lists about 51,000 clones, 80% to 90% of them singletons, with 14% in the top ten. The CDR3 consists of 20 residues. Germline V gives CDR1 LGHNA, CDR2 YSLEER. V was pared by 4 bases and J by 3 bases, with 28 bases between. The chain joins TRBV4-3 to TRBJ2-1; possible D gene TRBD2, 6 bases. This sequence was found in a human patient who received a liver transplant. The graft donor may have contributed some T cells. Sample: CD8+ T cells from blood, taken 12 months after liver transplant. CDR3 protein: CASSPERGGALPWVYNEQFF. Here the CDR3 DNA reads TGCGCCAGCAGCCCAGAACGCGGAGGGGCCCTCCCCTGGGTCTACAATGAGCAGTTCTTC.